These 5 T cell receptor beta chains originate from one sample sequenced in a study of blood T cell repertoires in COVID-19. Sequencing was performed with immunoSEQ multiplex PCR; in TCRdb, only in-frame clones are kept and a portion is missing. There are more than 400,000 clones in the sample; 80% to 90% occur only once, and approximately 3.4% lies in the top ten. Sequencing input: peripheral blood. The receptors shown here come from a human donor in a cohort sampled during active COVID-19.

The V and J genes are TRBV6-5 and TRBJ2-5; 7 nucleotides match TRBD1. With 0 bases clipped from V and 5 bases from J, the junction kept 9 bases outside the gene matches. This CDR3 is 16 amino acids long. Germline loops: CDR1 MNHEY, CDR2 SVGAGI. The chain's CDR3 is CASSYSGSGGSETQYF. The CDR3 bases are TGTGCCAGCAGTTACTCAGGTTCAGGGGGATCGGAGACCCAGTACTTC.

A few counts support this clone. This chain links TRBV29-1 with TRBJ1-2, with TRBD1 matching over 7 bases. The CDR3 is 17 residues long. The junction had 11 bases not matched to a gene; V was cut back by 0 bases and J by 1 base. In germline, CDR1 is SQVTM, CDR2 ANQGSEA. The CDR3 DNA sequence: TGCAGCGTTGAAGATGAGGGGACAGCAGTACTTAACTATGGCTACACCTTC. It specifies CSVEDEGTAVLNYGYTF.

CDR3 amino acids: CASSPAGDSTPLHF. The CDR3 nucleotides read TGTGCCAGCTCACCAGCAGGGGATTCGACACCCCTCCACTTT. The chain couples TRBV18 to TRBJ1-6, with D perhaps matching TRBD1 (6 bases). V lost 2 bases and J lost 11, with 13 bases in between. Germline loops: CDR1 KGHSH, CDR2 LQKENI. The CDR3 contains 14 residues.

This chain links TRBV7-9 with TRBJ2-4; possible D gene TRBD2, 6 bases. The CDR3 is 14 amino acids. Germline assignment: CDR1 SEHNR and CDR2 FQNEAQ (reference sequence). V was cut by 0 bases and J by 6 bases, with 9 bases left in between. In DNA, the CDR3 is TGTGCCAGCAGCTTAGCGAACGGGGGAAACATTCAGTACTTC. Its translation is CASSLANGGNIQYF.

This clone showed up just once. This chain links TRBV11-3 with TRBJ2-3; the match to TRBD2 covers 8 bases. This CDR3 is built from 14 residues. Germline V gene lookup returns CDR1 SGHNT and CDR2 YENEEA. Trimming at V came to 5 bases and at J to 5 bases, leaving 6 bases not matched to a gene. CDR3 protein: CASSTMSGRDTQYF. The CDR3 coding sequence is TGTGCCAGCAGCACAATGAGCGGGAGAGATACGCAGTATTTT.